The clone carrying this TCR beta chain was observed many times. Antigen: not known. Read sequence stops 3 residues before the CDR3 end, and the germline J gene provides the missing end. These data come from a study of T cell clonality in common variable immunodeficiency. V was pared by 6 bases and J by 2 bases, with 11 bases of the junction left unmatched. Germline V gives CDR1 DFQATT, CDR2 SNEGSKA (reference sequence). This CDR3 spans 16 amino acids. TCRdb's table, derived via immunoSEQ multiplex PCR, lists solely in-frame clones and lacks some. This sample shows 25,000 to 35,000 clones and no singletons; roughly 5.9% rests with the ten largest. No CVID subject was ill or on immunomodulatory drugs when sampled. Overall study results and limits: CVID patient heterogeneity limited repertoire-clinical complication correlations. Fewer deletions and N-nucleotide insertions were reportedly seen in common variable immunodeficiency TCR beta sequences.

The receptor's source is a human donor with common variable immunodeficiency. The sequencing sample was made of peripheral blood mononuclear cells. The chain joins TRBV20-1 to TRBJ2-3; 10 bases fit TRBD2. CDR3 loop: CSALPTSGVFTDTQYF. The covered CDR3 bases are TGCAGTGCACTCCCCACTAGCGGGGTTTTCACAGATACG.